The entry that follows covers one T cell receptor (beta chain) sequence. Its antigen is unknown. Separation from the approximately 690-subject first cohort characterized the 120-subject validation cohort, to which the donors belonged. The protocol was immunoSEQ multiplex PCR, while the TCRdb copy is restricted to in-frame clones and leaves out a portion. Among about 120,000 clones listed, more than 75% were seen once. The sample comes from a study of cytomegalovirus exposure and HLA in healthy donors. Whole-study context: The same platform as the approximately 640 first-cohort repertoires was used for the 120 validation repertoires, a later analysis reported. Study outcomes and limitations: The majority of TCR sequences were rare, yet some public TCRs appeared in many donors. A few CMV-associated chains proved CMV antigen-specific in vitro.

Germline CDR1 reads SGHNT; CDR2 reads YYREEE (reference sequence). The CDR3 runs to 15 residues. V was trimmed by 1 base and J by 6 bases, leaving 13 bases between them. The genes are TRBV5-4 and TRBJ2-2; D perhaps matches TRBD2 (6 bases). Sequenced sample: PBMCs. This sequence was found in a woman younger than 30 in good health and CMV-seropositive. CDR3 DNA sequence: TGTGCCAGCAGCTTGTCTGGGAGACTAGCCGGGGAGCTGTTTTTT. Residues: CASSLSGRLAGELFF.